Listed below are T cell receptor beta chains from one sample, sequenced in a study of T cells after yellow fever vaccination. MiXCR, applied by TCRdb to the 5' RACE reads, yields one record per CDR3 protein. This table has approximately 330,000 distinct CDR3 sequences, 4.1% appearing once. This material consisted of PBMCs, taken 5 days after the yellow fever booster vaccination. The receptors here all came from a man between 18 and 29 years old who received the YFV17D yellow fever vaccine. Each CDR3 is given with its conserved first and last residue. Fields, in order: CDR3 protein, CDR3 DNA, clone size, J gene, D gene, V gene. The D gene is left open where the match is weak. Where a row states a size, it is once, few, many or the class of an expanded clone; other rows omit it.

CDR3aa: CASSQLQGGPQHF; CDR3nt: TGTGCCAGCAGCCAATTACAGGGGGGTCCCCAGCATTTT; abundance: NA; j_gene: TRBJ1-5; d_gene: TRBD1; v_gene: TRBV4-2
CDR3aa: CASSTLTGTYEQYF; CDR3nt: TGTGCCAGCAGTACACTCACCGGGACCTACGAGCAGTACTTC; abundance: NA; j_gene: TRBJ2-7; d_gene: NA; v_gene: TRBV6-5
CDR3aa: CASKEDRGYNQPQHF; CDR3nt: TGTGCCAGCAAGGAAGACAGGGGGTACAATCAGCCCCAGCATTTT; abundance: NA; j_gene: TRBJ1-5; d_gene: TRBD1; v_gene: TRBV6-1
CDR3aa: CASSVRDRGFLDEQYF; CDR3nt: TGTGCCAGCAGCGTAAGAGACAGGGGATTCTTAGACGAGCAGTACTTC; abundance: NA; j_gene: TRBJ2-7; d_gene: TRBD1; v_gene: TRBV9
CDR3aa: CASSFYGKTSTDTQYF; CDR3nt: TGTGCCAGCAGCTTCTACGGAAAGACTAGCACAGATACGCAGTATTTT; abundance: NA; j_gene: TRBJ2-3; d_gene: NA; v_gene: TRBV7-8
CDR3aa: CASSLAGGNNEQFF; CDR3nt: TGTGCCAGCAGCCTAGCGGGGGGCAACAATGAGCAGTTCTTC; abundance: many; j_gene: TRBJ2-1; d_gene: TRBD2; v_gene: TRBV7-2
CDR3aa: CASSQPGQYSPLHF; CDR3nt: TGCGCCAGCAGCCAACCTGGACAGTACTCACCCCTCCACTTT; abundance: many; j_gene: TRBJ1-6; d_gene: NA; v_gene: TRBV4-3
CDR3aa: CSVEAPNTEAFF; CDR3nt: TGCAGCGTTGAAGCACCAAACACTGAAGCTTTCTTT; abundance: NA; j_gene: TRBJ1-1; d_gene: NA; v_gene: TRBV29-1
CDR3aa: CASSRTSGGGTGGQYF; CDR3nt: TGTGCCAGCAGTCGGACTAGCGGGGGGGGGACAGGAGGGCAGTACTTC; abundance: few; j_gene: TRBJ2-7; d_gene: TRBD2; v_gene: TRBV12-3/TRBV12-4
CDR3aa: CSAREAGASSYNSPLHF; CDR3nt: TGCAGTGCTAGAGAGGCAGGAGCCAGCTCCTATAATTCACCCCTCCACTTT; abundance: NA; j_gene: TRBJ1-6; d_gene: NA; v_gene: TRBV20-1
CDR3aa: CASSYSKRDTGELFF; CDR3nt: TGTGCCAGCAGTTACTCGAAAAGGGACACCGGGGAGCTGTTTTTT; abundance: many; j_gene: TRBJ2-2; d_gene: NA; v_gene: TRBV6-2/TRBV6-3
CDR3aa: CASNLLPNLNEQFF; CDR3nt: TGTGCCAGCAACTTACTCCCGAACTTGAATGAGCAGTTCTTC; abundance: NA; j_gene: TRBJ2-1; d_gene: NA; v_gene: TRBV6-1
CDR3aa: CSATGTSVANTGELFF; CDR3nt: TGCAGTGCTACCGGGACTAGTGTCGCGAACACCGGGGAGCTGTTTTTT; abundance: many; j_gene: TRBJ2-2; d_gene: TRBD2; v_gene: TRBV20-1
CDR3aa: CASSAGGGLGTDTQYF; CDR3nt: TGTGCCAGCAGTGCCGGGGGGGGACTTGGCACAGATACGCAGTATTTT; abundance: few; j_gene: TRBJ2-3; d_gene: TRBD2; v_gene: TRBV27
CDR3aa: CASSWGGSTGELFF; CDR3nt: TGTGCCAGCAGTTGGGGGGGCTCCACCGGGGAGCTGTTTTTT; abundance: NA; j_gene: TRBJ2-2; d_gene: NA; v_gene: TRBV27
CDR3aa: CASSFRTGAYGYTF; CDR3nt: TGTGCCAGCAGCTTCCGGACAGGGGCCTATGGCTACACCTTC; abundance: few; j_gene: TRBJ1-2; d_gene: TRBD1; v_gene: TRBV7-8
CDR3aa: CASSPRTGTGELFF; CDR3nt: TGCGCCAGCAGCCCACGGACAGGGACCGGGGAGCTGTTTTTT; abundance: NA; j_gene: TRBJ2-2; d_gene: TRBD1; v_gene: TRBV4-1
CDR3aa: CASSVYRVQETQYF; CDR3nt: TGTGCCAGCAGCGTCTACAGGGTGCAGGAGACCCAGTACTTC; abundance: NA; j_gene: TRBJ2-5; d_gene: NA; v_gene: TRBV11-2
CDR3aa: CSVVGAYEQYF; CDR3nt: TGCAGCGTGGTCGGGGCCTACGAGCAGTACTTC; abundance: few; j_gene: TRBJ2-7; d_gene: NA; v_gene: TRBV29-1
CDR3aa: CASSPNLRGLIDTQYF; CDR3nt: TGTGCCAGCTCACCAAATTTGAGGGGGCTCATAGATACGCAGTATTTT; abundance: many; j_gene: TRBJ2-3; d_gene: TRBD1; v_gene: TRBV18
CDR3aa: CASSLAPGGSSNDEQFF; CDR3nt: TGTGCCAGCAGTTTAGCGCCGGGGGGGTCCTCCAACGATGAGCAGTTCTTC; abundance: few; j_gene: TRBJ2-1; d_gene: TRBD2; v_gene: TRBV12-3/TRBV12-4
CDR3aa: CSARDLGGRGQNEQFF; CDR3nt: TGCAGTGCTAGAGATCTCGGCGGCAGGGGGCAGAATGAGCAGTTCTTC; abundance: few; j_gene: TRBJ2-1; d_gene: TRBD1; v_gene: TRBV20-1
CDR3aa: CASSIPTGGGSPLHF; CDR3nt: TGTGCCAGCAGCATACCCACGGGAGGAGGGTCACCCCTCCACTTT; abundance: many; j_gene: TRBJ1-6; d_gene: NA; v_gene: TRBV5-6
CDR3aa: CASSLKEAGELFF; CDR3nt: TGTGCCAGCAGCTTAAAGGAGGCCGGGGAGCTGTTTTTT; abundance: NA; j_gene: TRBJ2-2; d_gene: NA; v_gene: TRBV7-2